Each of the 27 T cell receptor beta chains below was sequenced from the same sample in a study of PD-L1 blockade in urothelial cancer. The assay was immunoSEQ multiplex PCR, and TCRdb's table has in-frame clones only and misses some. The sample holds 25,000 to 35,000 clones, about 89% seen once. The sample in question was PBMCs, obtained around atezolizumab (anti-PD-L1) treatment. All receptors derive from a man in his fifties or sixties with urothelial cancer.

This clone was seen a handful of times. The chain carries TRBV4-1 and TRBJ1-5; 8 bases fit TRBD1. V gave up 0 bases and J gave up 4 bases; unmatched junction bases: 8. The CDR3 runs 17 residues. Germline V CDR1 and CDR2: MGHRA, YSYEKL. The CDR3 region has the DNA TGCGCCAGCAGCCAAGAGAGACAGGGGATGACAAATCAGCCCCAGCATTTT. The encoded protein is CASSQERQGMTNQPQHF.

The chain has TRBV21-1 and TRBJ2-6; the DNA was not compared with TRBD2, the D call given in the table. TRBV21-1 is a known pseudogene. This CDR3 is 17 amino acids long. The CDR3 nucleotides read TGTGCCAGCAGCGAGAGAAATAGCGGGGCTGGGGCCAACGTCCTGACTTTC. It codes for CASSERNSGAGANVLTF.

J is TRBJ1-2 and V is TRBV29-1; weak D call: TRBD1 (6 bases). The CDR3 covers 13 residues. Germline CDR1 SQVTM, CDR2 ANQGSEA. V was trimmed by 3 bases and J by 7 bases, leaving 15 bases between them. CDR3 residues: CSVEGGGTVGYTF. DNA of the CDR3: TGCAGCGTTGAGGGCGGGGGCACTGTTGGCTACACCTTC.

This chain connects TRBV19 to TRBJ2-1; TRBD2 matches 11 bases. The CDR3 spans 14 residues. Germline-derived CDR1 and CDR2 are LNHDA and SQIVND (reference sequence). Trimming took 7 bases from V and 6 from J; bases not matched to a gene: 5. The CDR3 coding sequence is TGTGCCAGTAAGAGACTAGCGGGAATCAATGAGCAGTTCTTC. Its translation is CASKRLAGINEQFF. The complete variable domain, with remaining parts taken from reference TRBV19 and TRBJ2-1, reads DGGITQSPKYLFRKEGQNVTLSCEQNLNHDAMYWYRQDPGQGLRLIYYSQIVNDFQKGDIAEGYSVSREKKESFPLTVTSAQKNPTAFYLCASKRLAGINEQFFGPGTRLTVL.

This chain joins TRBV1 and TRBJ2-5; no DNA check was done on the table's D call, TRBD2. TRBV1 is a pseudogene. The CDR3 runs to 19 residues. The CDR3 protein is CTSSQDLVRAGGGKETQYF. In DNA, the CDR3 is TGCACCAGCAGCCAAGATCTTGTGCGAGCGGGGGGGGGAAAAGAGACCCAGTACTTC.

CDR3 nucleotide sequence: TGTGCCAGCAGTTTACAAGGGCGGGGGAACACCGGGGAGCTGTTTTTT. Amino acids: CASSLQGRGNTGELFF. The rearrangement links TRBV27 to TRBJ2-2, with D perhaps TRBD2 (6 bases). The CDR3 spans 16 residues. The germline V gene has CDR1 MNHEY and CDR2 SMNVEV (reference sequence). The germline V and J ends were trimmed by 2 bases and 1 base, with 11 bases remaining between them.

In its sample, this clone was seen once. The rearrangement uses TRBV7-9 and TRBJ1-5; D is undetermined. Deletions cut 4 bases from V and 1 base from J, with 8 bases between. This CDR3 is 14 amino acids long. Per the germline V gene, CDR1 is SEHNR and CDR2 is FQNEAQ (reference sequence). CDR3 loop: CASSSVQSNQPQHF. The CDR3 nucleotides read TGTGCCAGCAGCTCCGTCCAGAGCAATCAGCCCCAGCATTTT. Based on the CDR3 plus reference TRBV7-9 and TRBJ1-5, the full variable domain is DTGVSQNPRHKITKRGQNVTFRCDPISEHNRLYWYRQTLGQGPEFLTYFQNEAQLEKSRLLSDRFSAERPKGSFSTLEIQRTEQGDSAMYLCASSSVQSNQPQHFGDGTRLSIL.

This rearrangement joins TRBV28 to TRBJ2-3; D ambiguous. This CDR3 is built from 19 residues. Germline V gene data show CDR1 as MDHEN and CDR2 as SYDVKM. Trimming removed 2 bases at V and 2 bases at J, with 23 bases between. The CDR3 DNA is TGTGCCAGCAGTTTACTCCTAGATACTGTTCTTTGGAACACAGATACGCAGTATTTT. It codes for CASSLLLDTVLWNTDTQYF. The variable domain in full, with the rest retrieved from reference TRBV28 and TRBJ2-3, is DVKVTQSSRYLVKRTGEKVFLECVQDMDHENMFWYRQDPGLGLRLIYFSYDVKMKEKGDIPEGYSVSREKKERFSLILESASTNQTSMYLCASSLLLDTVLWNTDTQYFGPGTRLTVL.

V and J are TRBV18 and TRBJ1-1; D is unresolved. This CDR3 spans 15 amino acids. V was cut by 2 bases and J by 5 bases, with 15 bases left in between. From germline, CDR1 is KGHSH and CDR2 LQKENI. Here the CDR3 reads CASSPGAEMRTEAFF. The CDR3 nucleotides are TGTGCCAGCTCACCAGGTGCGGAGATGAGGACTGAAGCTTTCTTT.

The DNA for the CDR3 is TGTGCCAGCAGCTCACAGCCAGGGGTAGGTGACTACGAGCAGTACTTC. Translation: CASSSQPGVGDYEQYF. This chain joins TRBV7-6 and TRBJ2-7, with TRBD1 as a possible D gene (6 bases). There are 16 residues in the CDR3. CDR1 is SGHVS, CDR2 FNYEAQ, per germline. The germline V and J ends were trimmed by 4 bases and 3 bases, with 19 bases remaining between them.

This clone occurred a few times. The gene calls are TRBV7-3 and TRBJ2-7; 8 bases are shared with TRBD2. J was trimmed by 0 bases and V by 5 bases; bases with no gene match: 6. Per germline, CDR1 SGHTA and CDR2 FQGTGA. The CDR3 is 15 amino acids. CDR3 protein: CASSRSGGSSYEQYF. As DNA, the CDR3 is TGTGCCAGCAGCCGAAGCGGGGGTTCCTCCTACGAGCAGTACTTC.

This clone was detected only once. One junction end disagrees with the germline gene, perhaps due to a read error. The chain has TRBV7-7 and TRBJ2-1, with D possibly TRBD2 on 5 matching bases. The CDR3 covers 15 residues. The germline CDR1 and CDR2 sequences are SSHAT and FNYEAQ (reference sequence). CDR3 nucleotide sequence: TGTGCTAGCAGCTTAGGTCTAGCAGATTACAATGAGCAGTTCTTC. Translated: CASSLGLADYNEQFF.

A few counts support this clone. The chain links TRBV5-1 to TRBJ2-7; 8 bases are shared with TRBD1. The CDR3 extends over 15 amino acids. After removal of 4 bases from V and 3 bases from J, the junction contained 9 bases not matched to a gene. The V gene's germline CDR1 is SGHRS and CDR2 YFSETQ. This CDR3 is CASSGPGDRRYEQYF. CDR3 nucleotides: TGCGCCAGCAGCGGGCCGGGGGACAGGCGCTACGAGCAGTACTTC.

The chain joins TRBV9 to TRBJ2-7, with 8 bases that match TRBD1. This CDR3 comprises 17 residues. Germline V gene sequence: CDR1 SGDLS, CDR2 YYNGEE. The V segment lost 3 bases and the J segment 0 bases; nucleotides outside the gene matches: 11. The CDR3 here is CASSAHIAGTGSYEQYF. In DNA, the CDR3 is TGTGCCAGCAGCGCACACATCGCCGGGACAGGCTCCTACGAGCAGTACTTC.

The chain links TRBV6-1 to TRBJ1-4; 10 bases are a match to TRBD1. Trimming took 5 bases from V and 4 from J; bases not matched to a gene: 4. Germline V gives CDR1 MNHNS, CDR2 SASEGT. The CDR3 contains 15 residues. The DNA for the CDR3 is TGTGCCAGCAGTCTTTGGACAGGGGGTAATGAAAAACTGTTTTTT. Amino acid sequence: CASSLWTGGNEKLFF.

The chain combines TRBV6-5 with TRBJ1-1; D remains ambiguous. Trimming pared 3 bases from V and 3 bases from J, leaving 8 bases between. In germline, CDR1 is MNHEY, CDR2 SVGAGI. The CDR3 runs 13 residues. This chain's CDR3 is CASSYSPYTEAFF. CDR3 DNA: TGTGCCAGCAGTTATTCCCCCTACACTGAAGCTTTCTTT.

This clone was recorded once. The V and J genes are TRBV18 and TRBJ2-5; D might be TRBD1 (8 bases). Looked up from germline, CDR1 is KGHSH and CDR2 is LQKENI. V was pared by 4 bases and J by 6 bases, with 27 bases between. The CDR3 totals 18 residues. CDR3 sequence (DNA): TGTGCCAGCTCACTGACAGGGGACGGTGGGAGGGCCCGAAAGACCCAGTACTTC. Residues: CASSLTGDGGRARKTQYF.

The rearrangement links TRBV11-3 to TRBJ1-1, with D possibly matching TRBD1 (5 bases). The V gene's germline CDR1 is SGHNT and CDR2 YENEEA. The V gene lost 5 bases and the J gene lost 4 bases, with 11 bases spanning the gap. There are 13 residues in the CDR3. The chain's CDR3 is CASSRRQRTEAFF. CDR3 bases: TGTGCCAGCAGCCGTAGACAGCGCACTGAAGCTTTCTTT.

The rearrangement links TRBV10-3 to TRBJ1-1; D gene unclear. Germline lookup yields CDR1 ENHRY and CDR2 SYGVKD. Trimming stripped 4 bases from V and 0 bases from J, with 6 bases between. The CDR3 runs to 13 residues. In DNA form, the CDR3 reads TGTGCCATCAGTGGAGGCCTGAACACTGAAGCTTTCTTT. Amino acids: CAISGGLNTEAFF.

The rearrangement links TRBV5-4 to TRBJ2-7, with D tentatively TRBD2 (6 bases). The CDR3 length is 14 residues. V lost 1 base and J lost 2, with 10 bases in between. The germline gives CDR1 SGHNT, CDR2 YYREEE (reference sequence). CDR3 sequence (DNA): TGTGCCAGCAGCTTGTCGGGAGAGCCCTACGAGCAGTACTTC. It codes for CASSLSGEPYEQYF.

This clone was detected a few times. The V call is TRBV19, the J call TRBJ1-1, with D unresolved. Trimming took off 6 bases at V and 2 bases at J, with 19 bases between the two ends. In germline, CDR1 is LNHDA, CDR2 SQIVND (reference sequence). The CDR3 consists of 16 residues. For the CDR3, the DNA is TGTGCCAGTAGCCTAATAGCTTTCAGCCCCAACACTGAAGCTTTCTTT. It codes for CASSLIAFSPNTEAFF.

The chain employs TRBV10-1 and TRBJ1-1; D not resolved. The CDR3 totals 14 residues. V was cut by 0 bases and J by 1 base, with 6 bases left in between. Germline CDR1 is WNHNN and CDR2 is SYGVQD (reference sequence). The DNA for the CDR3 is TGCGCCAGCAGTGAGTCAGGCGGGAACACTGAAGCTTTCTTT. Encoded protein: CASSESGGNTEAFF.

Here the CDR3 reads CASSLKRERFGEQYF. In DNA, the CDR3 is TGTGCCAGCAGTTTAAAGCGGGAACGGTTTGGCGAGCAGTACTTC. This chain uses TRBV28 with TRBJ2-7; 7 nucleotides align to TRBD2. V was clipped by 2 bases and J by 6 bases; unmatched bases: 10. The CDR3 has 15 residues. The germline V gene has CDR1 MDHEN and CDR2 SYDVKM.

This clone was seen only a few times. This chain links TRBV2 with TRBJ2-1; TRBD1 aligns across 10 bases. The CDR3 has 13 amino acids. Germline CDR1 reads SNHLY; CDR2 reads FYNNEI. The V gene end was trimmed by 11 bases and the J gene end by 10 bases; junction bases not matched to a gene: 11. The CDR3 DNA sequence: TGTGCCCGCGGGACAGGGGTGGGTGGGGAGCAGTTCTTC. Translating it yields CARGTGVGGEQFF.

The V and J genes are TRBV5-4 and TRBJ1-1; D might be TRBD1 (5 bases). This CDR3 region has 16 residues. Trimming shortened V by 0 bases and J by 5 bases, and 17 bases separated the two germline ends. Germline-derived CDR1 and CDR2 are SGHNT and YYREEE (reference sequence). CDR3 amino acids: CASSLAIRGFGTEAFF. CDR3 nucleotide sequence: TGTGCCAGCAGCTTGGCCATTAGGGGTTTTGGAACTGAAGCTTTCTTT.

This clone was seen once. The chain uses TRBV10-2 and TRBJ2-1, with 13 bases that match TRBD2. CDR1 and CDR2 from the germline V gene are WSHSY and SAAADI. V lost 6 bases, J lost 8 bases, and 19 bases stayed unmatched. The CDR3 runs to 19 residues. CDR3 sequence (DNA): TGCGCCAGCAGGCGTAGTAGGCGACAGGGACTAGCGGGAACAGATGAGCAGTTCTTC. It codes for CASRRSRRQGLAGTDEQFF.

The genes are TRBV11-2 and TRBJ2-7; 14 bases align to TRBD2. CDR1 is SGHAT and CDR2 is FQNNGV in the germline V gene. The CDR3 covers 18 residues. Losses at the gene ends were 5 bases for V and 2 bases for J; bases not matched to a gene: 11. DNA of the CDR3: TGTGCCAGCAGCCATTCGGTGGGACTAGCGGGAGAGACCTACGAGCAGTACTTC. Translating gives CASSHSVGLAGETYEQYF. The complete variable domain, with remaining parts taken from reference TRBV11-2 and TRBJ2-7, reads EAGVAQSPRYKIIEKRQSVAFWCNPISGHATLYWYQQILGQGPKLLIQFQNNGVVDDSQLPKDRFSAERLKGVDSTLKIQPAKLEDSAVYLCASSHSVGLAGETYEQYFGPGTRLTVT.